The 4 T cell receptor beta chains below all came from one sample that was sequenced in a study of cytomegalovirus exposure and HLA in healthy donors. Clones were sequenced by immunoSEQ multiplex PCR, and TCRdb holds only the in-frame ones, with some missing. The repertoire holds approximately 270,000 clones, with 85% to 90% as singletons. The sample comprised PBMCs. The receptors here all came from a woman between 18 and 29 years old in good health and CMV-seronegative.

The V and J genes are TRBV30 and TRBJ1-3; D is ambiguous. The V gene lost 4 bases and the J gene lost 0 bases, with 16 bases spanning the gap. This CDR3 comprises 16 residues. Germline assignment: CDR1 GTSNPN and CDR2 SVGIG (reference sequence). The CDR3 DNA follows: TGTGCCTGGACCTTGGCCGATGGTCACTCTGGAAACACCATATATTTT. Amino acids: CAWTLADGHSGNTIYF. The full variable domain, with the rest looked up from reference TRBV30 and TRBJ1-3, is SQTIHQWPATLVQPVGSPLSLECTVEGTSNPNLYWYRQAAGRGLQLLFYSVGIGQISSEVPQNLSASRPQDRQFILSSKKLLLSDSGFYLCAWTLADGHSGNTIYFGEGSWLTVV.

For this clone: Other DNA sequences in the sample encode the same CDR3. This rearrangement joins TRBV7-8 to TRBJ2-3, with 10 bases identical to TRBD2. Per germline, CDR1 SGHVS and CDR2 FQNEAQ. The V and J ends lost 3 bases and 3 bases, in that order; junction bases with no gene match: 0. This CDR3 comprises 14 residues. This CDR3 reads CASSFSGGTDTQYF. The CDR3 DNA follows: TGTGCCAGCAGCTTTAGCGGGGGGACAGATACGCAGTATTTT.

The chain combines TRBV5-5 with TRBJ1-5; TRBD1 matches 7 bases. Germline CDR1 reads SGHKS; CDR2 reads YYEKEE (reference sequence). This CDR3 has 14 amino acids. Trimming at V came to 2 bases and at J to 4 bases, leaving 3 bases not matched to a gene. The CDR3 DNA reads as TGTGCCAGCAGCTTAAGACAGGGAAATCAGCCCCAGCATTTT. It is translated as CASSLRQGNQPQHF.

This clone was detected once. The chain has TRBV18 and TRBJ1-4, with TRBD1 as a possible D gene (6 bases). This CDR3 has 16 residues. Per the germline V gene, CDR1 is KGHSH and CDR2 is LQKENI. Trimming removed 3 bases at V and 5 bases at J, with 16 bases between. CDR3 in DNA: TGTGCCAGCTCACCTCTGCGGACAGCGGCGAATGAAAAACTGTTTTTT. Translating it yields CASSPLRTAANEKLFF.